This is a list of T cell receptor beta chains from one sample in a study of blood T cell repertoires in COVID-19. Here immunoSEQ multiplex PCR was the method, and the copy in TCRdb shows in-frame clones only, minus some. Here the sample spans about 160,000 clones, approximately 91% being singletons. Sequenced: peripheral blood. All receptors derive from a young man with acute or convalescent COVID-19. Each CDR3 is given with its conserved first and last residue. The D gene is left open where the match is weak. Clone size, where shown, is once, few, many, or a class for clones that have expanded.

j_call: TRBJ1-1; clone_size: -; cdr3_length: 12; v_call: TRBV12-5; d_call: -; cdr3_nt: TGTGCTAGTGGTTTGTCCCAGGGGAGAGCTTTCTTT; cdr3_aa: CASGLSQGRAFF
j_call: TRBJ1-2; clone_size: -; cdr3_length: 14; v_call: TRBV19; d_call: -; cdr3_nt: TGTGCCAGTAGTATAGATCGGGGAAACTATGGCTACACCTTC; cdr3_aa: CASSIDRGNYGYTF
j_call: TRBJ2-4; clone_size: -; cdr3_length: 14; v_call: TRBV9; d_call: -; cdr3_nt: TGTGCCAGCAGCGTAGGAGGGTCGCAAAACATTCAGTACTTC; cdr3_aa: CASSVGGSQNIQYF
j_call: TRBJ1-1; clone_size: -; cdr3_length: 14; v_call: TRBV6-6; d_call: -; cdr3_nt: TGTGCCAGCATCGGGGGGCTGGGGCCGGCTGAAGCTTTCTTT; cdr3_aa: CASIGGLGPAEAFF
j_call: TRBJ1-2; clone_size: -; cdr3_length: 16; v_call: TRBV30; d_call: -; cdr3_nt: TGTGCCTGGAGTGTAGGCTGGGGGCAGTCGGATCATGGCTACACCTTC; cdr3_aa: CAWSVGWGQSDHGYTF
j_call: TRBJ1-1; clone_size: -; cdr3_length: 13; v_call: TRBV19; d_call: -; cdr3_nt: TGTGCCAGTAGCCACACAGGGATCACTGAAGCTTTCTTT; cdr3_aa: CASSHTGITEAFF
j_call: TRBJ2-7; clone_size: -; cdr3_length: 12; v_call: TRBV28; d_call: -; cdr3_nt: TGTGCCAGCAGTTTCTATAGCTACGAGCAGTACTTC; cdr3_aa: CASSFYSYEQYF
j_call: TRBJ2-3; clone_size: -; cdr3_length: 18; v_call: TRBV5-1; d_call: TRBD2; cdr3_nt: TGCGCCAGCAGCGGATCAGAATTAGCGGGCTCAACCACAGATACGCAGTATTTT; cdr3_aa: CASSGSELAGSTTDTQYF
j_call: TRBJ1-2; clone_size: -; cdr3_length: 14; v_call: TRBV30; d_call: TRBD1; cdr3_nt: TGTGCCTGGAGTGGACAGGGGGCGGTGGGTGGCTACACCTTC; cdr3_aa: CAWSGQGAVGGYTF
j_call: TRBJ2-5; clone_size: once; cdr3_length: 15; v_call: TRBV5-4; d_call: -; cdr3_nt: TGTGCCAGCAGCTTGGAGCTAGCAATGAGTGAGACCCAGTACTTC; cdr3_aa: CASSLELAMSETQYF
j_call: TRBJ1-5; clone_size: -; cdr3_length: 17; v_call: TRBV7-9; d_call: TRBD1; cdr3_nt: TGTGCCAGCAGCTTAGAGGCCGGGACAGGGGTCAATCAGCCCCAGCATTTT; cdr3_aa: CASSLEAGTGVNQPQHF
j_call: TRBJ2-7; clone_size: -; cdr3_length: 14; v_call: TRBV5-4; d_call: TRBD1; cdr3_nt: TGTGCCAGCAGCTTGGACAGGGGAATTCACGAGCAGTACTTC; cdr3_aa: CASSLDRGIHEQYF
j_call: TRBJ1-1; clone_size: once; cdr3_length: 18; v_call: TRBV11-2; d_call: TRBD1; cdr3_nt: TGTGCCAGCAGCGAACGGGACAGGGGCCTTGTAATGAACACTGAAGCTTTCTTT; cdr3_aa: CASSERDRGLVMNTEAFF
j_call: TRBJ2-3; clone_size: -; cdr3_length: 15; v_call: TRBV6-5; d_call: -; cdr3_nt: TGTGCCAGCTCCCTTGGGGGCGGGTCCACAGATACGCAGTATTTT; cdr3_aa: CASSLGGGSTDTQYF
j_call: TRBJ1-2; clone_size: -; cdr3_length: 16; v_call: TRBV6-6; d_call: -; cdr3_nt: TGTGCCAGCAGTCGACAACCAGGCCTACCTAACTATGGCTACACCTTC; cdr3_aa: CASSRQPGLPNYGYTF
j_call: TRBJ2-1; clone_size: -; cdr3_length: 15; v_call: TRBV5-1; d_call: -; cdr3_nt: TGCGCCAGCAAGGAGGTGTCTTTTACCTACAATGAGCAGTTCTTC; cdr3_aa: CASKEVSFTYNEQFF
j_call: TRBJ1-1; clone_size: -; cdr3_length: 10; v_call: TRBV20-1; d_call: -; cdr3_nt: TGCAGTGCGCCGACAGCTGAAGCTTTCTTT; cdr3_aa: CSAPTAEAFF
j_call: TRBJ2-7; clone_size: -; cdr3_length: 15; v_call: TRBV15; d_call: -; cdr3_nt: TGTGCCACCAGCAGAGCGCCACCCGGCTCCTACGAGCAGTACTTC; cdr3_aa: CATSRAPPGSYEQYF
j_call: TRBJ1-2; clone_size: -; cdr3_length: 13; v_call: TRBV18; d_call: TRBD1; cdr3_nt: TGTGCCAGCGCTCCAGGGACAGGGGATGGCTACACCTTC; cdr3_aa: CASAPGTGDGYTF
j_call: TRBJ1-3; clone_size: -; cdr3_length: 12; v_call: TRBV4-1; d_call: -; cdr3_nt: TGCGCCAGCAGCGCCCTCGGGAACACCATATATTTT; cdr3_aa: CASSALGNTIYF
j_call: TRBJ2-2; clone_size: -; cdr3_length: 14; v_call: TRBV30; d_call: -; cdr3_nt: TGTGCCTGGAGAATCCGGTCTAACACCGGGGAGCTGTTTTTT; cdr3_aa: CAWRIRSNTGELFF
j_call: TRBJ2-2; clone_size: -; cdr3_length: 16; v_call: TRBV29-1; d_call: TRBD1; cdr3_nt: TGCAGCGTGGGGAGAGCAGGGGGCGTTAGCACCGGGGAGCTGTTTTTT; cdr3_aa: CSVGRAGGVSTGELFF
j_call: TRBJ1-2; clone_size: once; cdr3_length: 15; v_call: TRBV27; d_call: TRBD1; cdr3_nt: TGTGCCAGCAGCCCGGACAGGGGCACGGATTATGGCTACACCTTC; cdr3_aa: CASSPDRGTDYGYTF
j_call: TRBJ1-5; clone_size: -; cdr3_length: 16; v_call: TRBV6-1; d_call: -; cdr3_nt: TGTGCCAGCAGTGAAGGAAGGGACACCCTCGATCAGCCCCAGCATTTT; cdr3_aa: CASSEGRDTLDQPQHF
j_call: TRBJ1-4; clone_size: -; cdr3_length: 18; v_call: TRBV19; d_call: -; cdr3_nt: TGTGCCAGTAGTATACTCTTTGGAGGGATACGAACTAATGAAAAACTGTTTTTT; cdr3_aa: CASSILFGGIRTNEKLFF
j_call: TRBJ1-1; clone_size: -; cdr3_length: 13; v_call: TRBV12-3/TRBV12-4; d_call: -; cdr3_nt: TGTGCCAGCACCCTAAAACCGAACACTGAAGCTTTCTTT; cdr3_aa: CASTLKPNTEAFF
j_call: TRBJ1-6; clone_size: -; cdr3_length: 15; v_call: TRBV18; d_call: -; cdr3_nt: TGTGCCAGCTCACCGGCGGGCTCCTATAATTCACCCCTCCACTTT; cdr3_aa: CASSPAGSYNSPLHF
j_call: TRBJ2-7; clone_size: -; cdr3_length: 15; v_call: TRBV2; d_call: TRBD2; cdr3_nt: TGTGCCAGCATTTCGTCGGGCGGGAGTCTCTACGAGCAGTACTTC; cdr3_aa: CASISSGGSLYEQYF
j_call: TRBJ1-1; clone_size: -; cdr3_length: 13; v_call: TRBV27; d_call: -; cdr3_nt: TGTGCCAGCAGTTTATCGAGGCTCACTGAAGCTTTCTTT; cdr3_aa: CASSLSRLTEAFF
j_call: TRBJ1-2; clone_size: once; cdr3_length: 14; v_call: TRBV28; d_call: TRBD1; cdr3_nt: TGTGCCAGCATCCGGCCGGGACAGAACTATGGCTACACCTTC; cdr3_aa: CASIRPGQNYGYTF
j_call: TRBJ1-5; clone_size: -; cdr3_length: 13; v_call: TRBV2; d_call: TRBD1; cdr3_nt: TGTGCCAGCGAGACAGGGGCCAATCAGCCCCAGCATTTT; cdr3_aa: CASETGANQPQHF